The present entry profiles one TCR beta chain with its context. Its target is not known. The data were taken from a study of post-analysis software for immune sequencing data. Whole-study context: Recorded subtypes: relapsing-remitting, secondary progressive, progressive-relapsing; some patients unannotated.

TCR beta libraries were prepared from cDNA with unique molecular identifiers. Some 500,000 cDNA molecules were obtained from about 0.98 to 11 million T cells. Each CDR3 protein gets one entry after TCRdb re-called the PCR reads with MiXCR. The sample shows about 770,000 distinct CDR3 sequences, around 45% of them seen only once. Findings and caveats of the study: There was significantly lower normalized Chao1 diversity in multiple sclerosis patients than in controls.

The specimen was blood. This sequence was found in a girl between 5 and 17 years old with multiple sclerosis.

CDR3 nucleotides: TGTGCCAGCAGCTTATCTCCAGCGAACACTGAAGCTTTCTTT. Its protein product is CASSLSPANTEAFF. The chain joins TRBV7-3 to TRBJ1-1; D remains ambiguous. This CDR3 comprises 14 residues. The V and J ends lost 2 bases and 1 base respectively, with 8 bases between them. Germline V gives CDR1 SGHTA, CDR2 FQGTGA. Using reference TRBV7-3 and TRBJ1-1 for the parts outside the CDR3, the full variable domain is GAGVSQTPSNKVTEKGKYVELRCDPISGHTALYWYRQSLGQGPEFLIYFQGTGAADDSGLPNDRFFAVRPEGSVSTLKIQRTERGDSAVYLCASSLSPANTEAFFGQGTRLTVV.